This paragraph covers one T cell receptor beta chain sequence. Profiling relied on immunoSEQ multiplex PCR, and the TCRdb table lists in-frame clones only, not all of them. Of about 380,000 clones listed, about 96% were seen once; the top ten hold about 0.32%. This entry belongs to a study of shared clonotypes between healthy human individuals. In CD8 memory, CD45RO+ cells were put together with CCR7-negative CD45RA+ TemRA cells. The source material was memory CD8+ T cells sorted from blood. Described subset: CD45RO+ cells pooled with CCR7-negative TemRA cells. This receptor was obtained from a young man in good health.

The CDR3 DNA sequence: TGTGCCAGCAGCCCGCGGGACAACAACAATGAGCAGTTCTTC. Its translation is CASSPRDNNNEQFF. V gene TRBV7-9 combines with J gene TRBJ2-1, with D possibly being TRBD1 or TRBD2 (6 bases each). Germline CDR1 SEHNR, CDR2 FQNEAQ (reference sequence). The CDR3 has 14 residues. V lost 5 bases and J 5 bases, leaving 13 bases between the germline ends. The full variable domain, rest sourced from reference TRBV7-9 and TRBJ2-1, is DTGVSQNPRHKITKRGQNVTFRCDPISEHNRLYWYRQTLGQGPEFLTYFQNEAQLEKSRLLSDRFSAERPKGSFSTLEIQRTEQGDSAMYLCASSPRDNNNEQFFGPGTRLTVL.